This record looks at one T cell receptor (beta chain) sequence and its context. Its antigen remains undetermined. The sample holds no much larger clone one base away, and base qualities are not on file. The sample belongs to a study of OX40 agonist ivuxolimab in advanced cancers. With respect to the entire study: Ivuxolimab was a fully human IgG2 agonistic monoclonal antibody targeting the costimulatory receptor OX40 (CD134). In the dose-escalation cohort, roughly 80% of patients were male, and the mean age was approximately 60 years, with a range of roughly 20 to 85. Three dose-escalation patients achieved partial responses, one with hepatocellular carcinoma and two with cutaneous melanoma. Intravenous ivuxolimab was administered to patients every 2 weeks at six dose levels: 0.01, 0.1, 0.3, 1.5, 3 and 10 mg/kg. The paper describes the monotherapy dose-escalation part (N of about 54 patients) of the phase I trial of ivuxolimab. Peripheral TCRbeta sequencing was intended to test whether TCR sequence diversity was altered and clonal T-cell expansion was caused by ivuxolimab. Among the roughly 50 dose-escalation patients, roughly 20 had hepatocellular carcinoma, some 15 melanoma, 9 renal cell carcinoma and 9 head and neck cancer. Patients were allowed to have had prior anti-PD-1, anti-PD-L1 or anti-CTLA-4 therapy, and approximately 40% of the dose-escalation patients had been treated with checkpoint inhibitors. Study-wide findings and limitations: Low levels of normalized T-cell clonal expansion were also shown by some nonresponding patients. After ivuxolimab, more expanded clones were found on average in CD8+ T cells than in CD4+ T cells. At doses of 0.1 to 3.0 mg/kg, clonal expansion of both CD4+ and CD8+ blood T cells was observed from baseline to week 6. In the 0.1-3.0 mg/kg groups, partial responders were among the patients with the lowest normalized peripheral clonal expansion, particularly in CD8+ T cells. Which antigens the clonally expanded peripheral T cells were specific for was not determined.

To sequence the TCRbeta CDR3 region, genomic DNA was isolated from the sorted cells. TCRbeta CDR3 regions were sequenced using the immunoSEQ Assay. TCRdb retrieved this table from immuneACCESS and kept in-frame rearrangements only. Not all clones are present; in checked studies, unresolved V genes account for under half, and no reason is known for the remainder. This sample gives roughly 14,000 clones in total; roughly 82% of them show up just once. The ten largest clones capture about two fifths of the sample. The trial excluded patients who had a history of autoimmune disease or who were on systemic immunosuppression. Peripheral blood for TCR sequencing was collected from all dose cohorts at baseline, on cycle 4 day 1, and on cycle 7 day 1. The samples were taken from a phase I, first-in-human, multicenter, open-label dose-escalation trial of ivuxolimab. Adults with locally advanced or metastatic melanoma, renal cell, hepatocellular, or head and neck squamous cell carcinoma were enrolled in the trial. Before TCR sequencing, CD4+ T cells and CD8+ T cells from peripheral blood were sorted into separate populations.

The sequence was collected from an adult with an advanced solid tumor such as melanoma, head and neck, liver or kidney cancer. Sequenced material: CD4+ or CD8+ T cells sorted from blood, taken in a trial of the OX40 agonist ivuxolimab.

The CDR3 has the sequence CASSVPPVRDTQYF. The DNA is as follows: TGTGCCAGCAGTGTTCCACCCGTTCGTGATACGCAGTATTTT. The rearrangement combines TRBV2 with TRBJ2-3; a confident D gene designation cannot be given. As encoded in the germline V gene, CDR1 is SNHLY while CDR2 is FYNNEI. The CDR3, cysteine through phenylalanine, is 14 amino acids long. CDR3 DNA is the only sequence kept; it has 42 bases, read in frame from the first base. Trimming costs V 4 bases and J 6 bases, and their ends lie 14 bases apart.